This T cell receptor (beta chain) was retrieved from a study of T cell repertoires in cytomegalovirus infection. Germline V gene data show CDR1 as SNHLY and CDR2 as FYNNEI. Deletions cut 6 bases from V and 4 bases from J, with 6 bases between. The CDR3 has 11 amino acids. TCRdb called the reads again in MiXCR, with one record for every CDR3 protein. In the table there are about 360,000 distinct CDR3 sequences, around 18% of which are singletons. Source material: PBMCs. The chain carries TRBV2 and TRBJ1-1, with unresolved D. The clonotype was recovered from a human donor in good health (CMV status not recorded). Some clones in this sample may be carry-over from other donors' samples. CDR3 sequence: CASRTGTEAFF. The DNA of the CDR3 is TGTGCCAGCAGGACCGGCACTGAAGCTTTCTTT.